This T cell receptor (beta chain) was identified in a study of CD8+CD57+ T cells in acquired aplastic anemia. Study background: Sorted CD4+ and CD8+ cell DNA averaged 3.2 ug. Healthy donor CD4+ samples were sequenced to a depth that averaged about 10.8 million reads.

By sample share, this clonotype is large. Profiling of TCR beta VDJ combinations and CDR3 sequences used genomic DNA as template. TCRdb fed the reads into MiXCR, producing one record per CDR3 protein. The table records 35,000 to 40,000 distinct CDR3 sequences, 76% of them present only once. CDR3 size: 12 residues. V was shortened by 4 bases and J by 2 bases, with 6 bases between the two germline ends. Germline CDR1 is SEHNR and CDR2 is FQNEAQ (reference sequence). The V gene is TRBV7-9, the J gene TRBJ2-7; D gene ambiguous. This receptor was identified in a human donor in good health, serving as a control. The sample consisted of sorted CD4+, CD8+, or CD8+CD57+ T cells (not recorded which) from PBMCs. CDR3: CASSSVAYEQYF. The CDR3 DNA reads TGTGCCAGCAGCTCTGTAGCCTACGAGCAGTACTTC.